A selection of T cell receptor beta chains follows, all from one sample in a study of T cell repertoires in cytomegalovirus infection. No antigen has been identified for these receptors. TCRdb used MiXCR to reprocess the reads, holding one entry per CDR3 protein. The sample has 900,000 to 950,000 distinct CDR3 sequences, approximately 31% seen once. Sample: cultured CD8+ T cells from PBMCs, taken from culture after CMV antigen stimulation. Receptor source: a human donor in good health (CMV status not recorded). Some clones in this sample may be carry-over from other donors' samples. The conserved cysteine and the conserved F or W are not part of the CDR3 here. Fields, in order: V gene, clone size, J gene, CDR3 protein. Size is stated for part of the rows, as once, few or many counts, or as a class when the clone is expanded.

TRBV7-4	.	TRBJ2-3	ASSLGWGTGPDTQY
TRBV6-2/TRBV6-3	few	TRBJ2-1	ASSSGQGHNEQF
TRBV6-5	.	TRBJ2-3	ASAGGGFSDTQY
TRBV7-9	few	TRBJ1-5	ASSINEFWPQH
TRBV7-2	.	TRBJ2-3	ARSLLGQIYTTDTQY
TRBV7-2	.	TRBJ1-2	ASSLDPGQNYGYT
TRBV5-4	.	TRBJ2-7	ASSLGPGGDRGLEQY
TRBV28	.	TRBJ1-4	ASSLSVQGFRDEKLF
TRBV27	.	TRBJ1-5	ASSLMGLEGQPQH
TRBV7-9	.	TRBJ1-5	ASSLGQGAHQPQH
TRBV7-8	many	TRBJ2-3	ASSPWTGGADTQY
TRBV7-9	.	TRBJ1-5	ASSPSYEGSNQPQH
TRBV2	few	TRBJ2-1	ASSAGTGTYNEQF
TRBV14	.	TRBJ1-2	ASSRRGKGYT
TRBV5-4	.	TRBJ1-1	ASSLVEGDGTEAF
TRBV6-1	many	TRBJ1-4	ASSEKSTTNEKLF
TRBV7-9	many	TRBJ1-4	ASRSPDGDGEKLF
TRBV20-1	.	TRBJ2-4	SARVLGTPIQY
TRBV9	.	TRBJ2-7	ASSVGDRPSYEQY
TRBV5-5	few	TRBJ2-2	ASSSYFDSSGELF
TRBV7-6	few	TRBJ1-4	ASSPGDSKLF
TRBV6-5	few	TRBJ2-5	ASSYERGGIETQY
TRBV5-6	few	TRBJ2-5	ASKTGFLETQY
TRBV6-6	.	TRBJ1-1	ASSYSVDSSGTEAF
TRBV5-1	.	TRBJ2-1	ASRAPQSGGVSNEQF
TRBV9	.	TRBJ1-2	ASSTGDALGNGYT
TRBV7-2	many	TRBJ1-1	ASSPGTGLNTEAF
TRBV28	many	TRBJ2-1	ASSNGAMEHNEQF
TRBV15	few	TRBJ2-1	ATSPRPPGGPVQEQF
TRBV2	many	TRBJ1-1	ASSGGSAF
TRBV6-2/TRBV6-3	few	TRBJ2-6	ASSYFLGGGLSGANVLT
TRBV4-2	few	TRBJ1-5	ASSQDAEVGNQPQH
TRBV14	.	TRBJ2-1	ASSQRKGRPYNEQF
TRBV11-2	few	TRBJ1-5	ARGGRLPQH
TRBV6-8	once	TRBJ1-1	ASSYSGRGGEAF
TRBV20-1	.	TRBJ2-1	SARPISSYNEQF
TRBV19	few	TRBJ2-7	ASKDRAGSIHEQY
TRBV7-9	few	TRBJ2-1	ASSLAIRQALDEQF
TRBV7-9	many	TRBJ1-2	ASSEGTGTYYGYT
TRBV9	.	TRBJ1-3	ASSVGGGRGNTIY
TRBV11-3	many	TRBJ1-2	ASSPPEMTYPDGYT
TRBV12-3/TRBV12-4	many	TRBJ2-3	ASSPIGGATDTQY
TRBV27	few	TRBJ2-3	ASSLSSGGATQY
TRBV19	.	TRBJ2-1	ATGPHYNEQF
TRBV7-9	few	TRBJ2-2	ASSFKQGNTGELF
TRBV7-8	few	TRBJ1-5	ASSLAMQGGQPQH
TRBV4-3	.	TRBJ1-1	ASSQENPLDTGAF
TRBV6-2/TRBV6-3	.	TRBJ1-5	ASSYTRKNQPQH
TRBV6-1	many	TRBJ2-5	ASSLSTGGRETQY
TRBV20-1	few	TRBJ2-5	SAREPSRETQY